The clone carrying this T cell receptor (beta chain) occurred a few times. The sample is drawn from a study of blood T cells in healthy people across ages. On the study more broadly: Per two T cells, template switching captured roughly one barcoded beta molecule.

PCR was performed a second time for about 7 to 11 cycles using a sample-barcoded 5' primer and a J-beta primer mix. There were at least 2.5 million CDR3-containing paired-end reads obtained from each sample. TCRdb re-called the 5' RACE reads through MiXCR, storing one row per CDR3 protein. Of roughly 930,000 distinct CDR3 sequences detected, 45% to 50% appear once; the ten largest clones hold 13%. The CDR3 runs to 12 residues. Germline CDR1 and CDR2: KGHDR and SFDVKD. V lost 4 bases, J lost 9 bases, and 4 bases stayed unmatched. The sample taken for sequencing was blood. The chain recombines TRBV24-1 with TRBJ1-1, with 7 nucleotides matching TRBD1. The sequence came from a man aged 25-45 years in good health. The CDR3 DNA is TGTGCCACCAGTGACCCACAGGGGAAAGCTTTCTTT. This encodes CATSDPQGKAFF.